Listed here are 26 T cell receptor beta chains from one sample, sequenced in a study of control samples from healthy donors and cancer patients (TCRdb year 2020). The receptor library was made with the immunoSEQ multiplex PCR assay. TCRdb took this table from immuneACCESS and kept in-frame rearrangements with V and J called. Such tables lack part of the clones; where checked against another copy, unresolved V genes explain under half of the gap, and the rest is unexplained. The sample table records 35,000 to 50,000 clones; roughly 80% of these occur just once. About 45% of the sample goes to the ten largest clones. The sample taken for sequencing was blood. Receptors were obtained from a man aged 60 to 69 in good health.

This sequence joins TRBV29-1 and TRBJ2-3; D is possibly TRBD2 (6 bases). Germline values: CDR1 SQVTM, CDR2 ANQGSEA. This CDR3 is built from 18 residues. The germline V and J ends were trimmed by 0 bases and 4 bases, with 23 bases remaining between them. CDR3 protein: CSVEDTKPGLRVADTQYF. The CDR3 DNA reads TGCAGCGTTGAAGATACCAAGCCGGGACTCAGGGTCGCAGATACGCAGTATTTT.

This chain links TRBV4-2 with TRBJ1-1; TRBD1 aligns across 8 bases. Unmatched junction bases numbered 9, after V lost 0 bases and J lost 0 bases. The V gene's germline CDR1 is LGHNA and CDR2 YNFKEQ. The length of the CDR3 is 18 residues. DNA for the CDR3: TGTGCCAGCAGCCAAGATCGCGGCAGGGGGCCGATGAACACTGAAGCTTTCTTT. Translated: CASSQDRGRGPMNTEAFF.

This rearrangement joins TRBV6-4 to TRBJ2-1; maybe TRBD1 (6 bases). Germline CDR1 MRHNA, CDR2 SNTAGT. Trimming took 4 bases from V and 9 from J, leaving 13 bases between them. CDR3 length: 13 amino acids. CDR3 amino acids: CASSVLQGTEQFF. CDR3 coding DNA: TGTGCCAGCAGTGTCCTACAGGGTACTGAGCAGTTCTTC.

This sequence joins TRBV2 and TRBJ2-7, with D perhaps TRBD1 or TRBD2 (5 bases each). CDR3 length equals 13 residues. The germline V gene encodes CDR1 SNHLY and CDR2 FYNNEI. V was trimmed by 4 bases and J by 5 bases, leaving 12 bases between them. The CDR3 sequence: CASSALEGHEQYF. CDR3 DNA: TGTGCCAGCAGTGCCCTCGAGGGGCACGAGCAGTACTTC.

The rearrangement joins TRBV27 to TRBJ2-3; maybe TRBD2 (5 bases). Germline V CDR1 and CDR2: MNHEY, SMNVEV (reference sequence). The CDR3 is made up of 12 amino acids. V was trimmed by 6 bases and J by 1 base, leaving 5 bases between them. This CDR3 is CASRGGTDTQYF. The DNA of the CDR3 is TGTGCCAGCAGGGGAGGCACAGATACGCAGTATTTT.

This clone has only a few counts. This chain links TRBV19 with TRBJ2-6; no clear D. Trimming stripped 8 bases from V and 0 bases from J, with 14 bases between. The CDR3 extends over 16 amino acids. CDR1 LNHDA and CDR2 SQIVND come from the germline V gene (reference sequence). The CDR3 DNA is TGTGCCAGTTCGCACAGAGTCACCTCTGGGGCCAACGTCCTGACTTTC. This sequence encodes CASSHRVTSGANVLTF.

The rearrangement joins TRBV25-1 to TRBJ2-2; 9 bases map to TRBD2. Trimming removed 0 bases from V and 6 bases from J; junction bases left unmatched: 8. The CDR3 runs to 17 residues. Germline CDR1 and CDR2: MGHDK and SYGVNS. The CDR3 here is CASSEYGLAGSAGELFF. For the CDR3, the DNA is TGTGCCAGCAGTGAATACGGCCTAGCGGGATCCGCCGGGGAGCTGTTTTTT.

The chain employs TRBV28 and TRBJ1-1; D ambiguous. V lost 1 base, J lost 8 bases, and 11 bases lay in between. Germline CDR1 and CDR2: MDHEN and SYDVKM. The CDR3 loop spans 13 amino acids. The CDR3, as DNA: TGTGCCAGCAGTTTATTTCTATTAAGGGAAGCTTTCTTT. Its protein is CASSLFLLREAFF.

The gene calls are TRBV7-9 and TRBJ2-5; the D gene is possibly TRBD1 (6 bases). Germline-derived CDR1 and CDR2 are SEHNR and FQNEAQ (reference sequence). V was shortened by 5 bases and J by 3 bases, with 13 bases between the two germline ends. The CDR3 runs to 14 residues. The CDR3 sequence: CASSPHRDKETQYF. CDR3 DNA sequence: TGTGCCAGCAGCCCTCACAGGGACAAAGAGACCCAGTACTTC. The entire variable domain, with the rest obtained from reference TRBV7-9 and TRBJ2-5, is as follows: DTGVSQNPRHKITKRGQNVTFRCDPISEHNRLYWYRQTLGQGPEFLTYFQNEAQLEKSRLLSDRFSAERPKGSFSTLEIQRTEQGDSAMYLCASSPHRDKETQYFGPGTRLLVL.

The V and J genes are TRBV30 and TRBJ2-1, with 7 positions matching TRBD2. This CDR3 region has 15 residues. V was clipped by 0 bases and J by 4 bases; unmatched bases: 6. The germline gives CDR1 GTSNPN, CDR2 SVGIG (reference sequence). Here the CDR3 reads CAWSVLAGAYNEQFF. CDR3 DNA sequence: TGTGCCTGGAGTGTCTTGGCGGGAGCATACAATGAGCAGTTCTTC.

CDR3 bases: TGTGCCAGCAGCACCCATGGGCAGGGTAATTCACCCCTCCACTTT. Translation gives CASSTHGQGNSPLHF. The rearrangement joins TRBV7-2 to TRBJ1-6; TRBD1 might be the D (5 bases). CDR1 is SGHTA and CDR2 is FQGNSA in the germline V gene. The CDR3 contains 15 residues. The V end lost 5 bases, the J end lost 6 bases, and 14 bases lay between the germline ends.

This clone came up a few times. The chain recombines TRBV6-6 with TRBJ1-6; possible D gene TRBD1, 5 bases. This CDR3 spans 14 amino acids. Per germline, CDR1 MNHNY and CDR2 SVGAGI (reference sequence). Trimming removed 2 bases from V and 8 bases from J, with 10 bases in between. CDR3 region: CASSYMGGDSPLHF. The CDR3 DNA is TGTGCCAGCAGTTACATGGGGGGGGATTCACCCCTCCACTTT.

This clone was detected only a few times. The chain uses TRBV4-3 and TRBJ2-3; TRBD2 matches 11 bases. The germline V gene encodes CDR1 LGHNA and CDR2 YSLEER. The CDR3 has 16 residues. V lost 3 bases and J lost 8; bases outside the gene matches: 10. CDR3 in amino acids: CASSHGSGGAIGTQYF. The CDR3 DNA sequence: TGCGCCAGCAGCCACGGTAGCGGGGGGGCCATAGGTACGCAGTATTTT.

V usage is TRBV7-9 and J usage is TRBJ1-1; no firm D call. Trimming took off 5 bases at V and 2 bases at J, with 18 bases between the two ends. The CDR3 length is 16 residues. Germline CDR1 SEHNR, CDR2 FQNEAQ (reference sequence). CDR3 coding DNA: TGTGCCAGCAGCCCCCGGACGCCAGGTTTTAACACTGAAGCTTTCTTT. Translating gives CASSPRTPGFNTEAFF.

This CDR3 is CASSIDYSSGRNTEAFF. The CDR3 nucleotides read TGTGCCAGTAGTATAGATTACTCCTCGGGCAGGAACACTGAAGCTTTCTTT. V usage is TRBV19 and J usage is TRBJ1-1; no clear D gene. This CDR3 region has 17 residues. The V end was cut by 0 bases, the J end by 1 base, with 15 bases between. Looked up from germline, CDR1 is LNHDA and CDR2 is SQIVND (reference sequence).

The chain joins TRBV5-8 to TRBJ2-3; a possible D gene is TRBD2 (5 bases). The CDR3 has 16 amino acids. The V end was cut by 7 bases, the J end by 3 bases, with 21 bases between. Germline V gives CDR1 SGHTS, CDR2 YDEGEE. CDR3 residues: CASLIQTNTGTDTQYF. DNA of the CDR3: TGTGCCAGCCTCATTCAAACCAATACGGGAACAGATACGCAGTATTTT.

The chain employs TRBV7-9 and TRBJ1-1; D not resolved. The CDR3 loop spans 14 amino acids. With 5 bases removed from V and 4 bases from J, the gap between germline ends came to 14 bases. Germline-derived CDR1 and CDR2 are SEHNR and FQNEAQ (reference sequence). The CDR3 spells CASSVGTGSTEAFF. The DNA of the CDR3 is TGTGCCAGCAGCGTAGGAACCGGGAGCACTGAAGCTTTCTTT.

V and J are TRBV7-2 and TRBJ1-2, with a weak D call TRBD1 (5 bases). The CDR3 extends over 15 amino acids. Germline V gene lookup returns CDR1 SGHTA and CDR2 FQGNSA. V lost 5 bases to trimming and J lost 0 bases, with 13 bases between them. The CDR3, as DNA: TGTGCCAGCAGCCCCTCAGGGCAGGCTAACTATGGCTACACCTTC. Translating gives CASSPSGQANYGYTF.

The chain recombines TRBV23-1 with TRBJ1-2; tentative D call: TRBD1 (6 bases). TRBV23-1 is assigned to the ORF class and has an uncertain function. The CDR3 totals 14 residues. V lost 2 bases to trimming and J lost 2 bases, with 9 bases between them. Here the CDR3 DNA reads TGCGCCAGCAGTCAAGGGGGGCTAAACTATGGCTACACCTTC. It yields the protein CASSQGGLNYGYTF.

The gene calls are TRBV27 and TRBJ1-2; tentative D call: TRBD1 (6 bases). V dropped 6 bases and J dropped 5 bases, with 19 bases sitting between them. The germline CDR1 and CDR2 sequences are MNHEY and SMNVEV (reference sequence). This CDR3 region has 15 residues. The CDR3 loop is CASRGDVAGEYGYTF. DNA for the CDR3: TGTGCCAGCAGGGGGGATGTGGCAGGGGAGTATGGCTACACCTTC.

The chain links TRBV13 to TRBJ1-3; the D is unclear. CDR3 length: 14 residues. The ends were cut back, 2 bases at V and 4 bases at J, with 9 bases in the middle. Germline values: CDR1 PRHDT, CDR2 FYEKMQ (reference sequence). The CDR3 nucleotides are TGTGCCAGCAGCTTATCACGACTCGGAAACACCATATATTTT. Protein: CASSLSRLGNTIYF.

The chain uses TRBV19 and TRBJ2-1; 8 bases match TRBD1. V trimming: 3 bases; J trimming: 9 bases; junction bases outside the gene matches: 7. Germline CDR1 is LNHDA and CDR2 is SQIVND (reference sequence). The CDR3 is 14 amino acids. CDR3 residues: CASSIGAGGPEQFF. The CDR3 bases are TGTGCCAGTAGTATCGGGGCAGGGGGCCCTGAGCAGTTCTTC.

The chain couples TRBV6-5 to TRBJ1-2, with no clear D. The germline CDR1 and CDR2 sequences are MNHEY and SVGAGI. The CDR3 is 12 residues long. With 2 bases removed from V and 7 bases from J, the gap between germline ends came to 8 bases. In nucleotides, the CDR3 is TGTGCCAGCAGTTACGGTGAGGTTGGCTACACCTTC. This gives the protein CASSYGEVGYTF.

The chain employs TRBV12-3 or TRBV12-4 and TRBJ1-5; D unresolved. Trimming removed 2 bases from V and 4 bases from J, with 6 bases in between. This CDR3 spans 13 amino acids. CDR3 protein: CASSLRWNQPQHF. CDR3 bases: TGTGCCAGCAGTTTACGCTGGAATCAGCCCCAGCATTTT.

The chain recombines TRBV4-2 with TRBJ1-2, with D uncertain. Germline V gene lookup returns CDR1 LGHNA and CDR2 YNFKEQ. This CDR3 region has 15 residues. Trimming removed 0 bases from V and 2 bases from J, with 10 bases in between. This CDR3 reads CASSQEWQVNYGYTF. The CDR3 DNA sequence: TGTGCCAGCAGCCAAGAGTGGCAGGTCAACTATGGCTACACCTTC.

There are a few counts of this clone. As DNA, the CDR3 is TGTGCCAGCAGCGTAACGAGCGCGGCCCCTAACTATGGCTACACCTTC. Encoded protein: CASSVTSAAPNYGYTF. The chain has TRBV9 and TRBJ1-2; unclear D gene. This CDR3 region has 16 residues. Germline V gene data show CDR1 as SGDLS and CDR2 as YYNGEE. V shed 1 base and J shed 0 bases, with 13 bases lying between them.